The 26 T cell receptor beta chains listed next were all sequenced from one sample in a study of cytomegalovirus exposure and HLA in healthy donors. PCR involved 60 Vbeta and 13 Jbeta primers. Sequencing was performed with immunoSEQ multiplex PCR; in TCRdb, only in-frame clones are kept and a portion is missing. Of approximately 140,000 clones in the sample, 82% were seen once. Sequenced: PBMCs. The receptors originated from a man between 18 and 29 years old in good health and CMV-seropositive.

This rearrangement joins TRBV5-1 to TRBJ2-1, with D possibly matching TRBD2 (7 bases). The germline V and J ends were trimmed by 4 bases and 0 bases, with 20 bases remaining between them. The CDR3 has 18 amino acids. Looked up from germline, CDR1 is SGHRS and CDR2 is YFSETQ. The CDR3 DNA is TGCGCCAGCAGCCCTCGAAGGGGGGCGGGGGACTCCTACAATGAGCAGTTCTTC. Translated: CASSPRRGAGDSYNEQFF.

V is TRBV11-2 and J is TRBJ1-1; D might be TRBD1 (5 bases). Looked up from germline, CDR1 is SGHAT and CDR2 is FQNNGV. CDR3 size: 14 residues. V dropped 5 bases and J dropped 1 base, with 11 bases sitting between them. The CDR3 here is CASSRGFGNTEAFF. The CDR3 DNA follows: TGTGCCAGCAGCCGGGGGTTTGGGAACACTGAAGCTTTCTTT.

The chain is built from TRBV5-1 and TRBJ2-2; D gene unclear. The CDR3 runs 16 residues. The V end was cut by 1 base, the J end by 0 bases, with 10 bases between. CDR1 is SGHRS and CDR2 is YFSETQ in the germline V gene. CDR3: CASSLRTATNTGELFF. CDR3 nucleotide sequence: TGCGCCAGCAGCTTGAGAACAGCAACGAACACCGGGGAGCTGTTTTTT.

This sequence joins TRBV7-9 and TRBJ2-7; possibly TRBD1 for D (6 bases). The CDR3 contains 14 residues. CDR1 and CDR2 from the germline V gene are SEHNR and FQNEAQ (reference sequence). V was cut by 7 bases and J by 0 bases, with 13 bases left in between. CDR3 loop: CASTPQDSSYEQYF. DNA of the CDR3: TGTGCCAGCACTCCTCAGGACAGCTCCTACGAGCAGTACTTC.

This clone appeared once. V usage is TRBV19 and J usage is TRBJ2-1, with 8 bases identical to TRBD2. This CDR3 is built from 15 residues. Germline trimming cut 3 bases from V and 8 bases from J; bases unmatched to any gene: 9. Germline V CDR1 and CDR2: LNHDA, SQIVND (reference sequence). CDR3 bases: TGTGCCAGTAGTATGCGAGCGGGAGATCGGGATGAGCAGTTCTTC. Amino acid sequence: CASSMRAGDRDEQFF.

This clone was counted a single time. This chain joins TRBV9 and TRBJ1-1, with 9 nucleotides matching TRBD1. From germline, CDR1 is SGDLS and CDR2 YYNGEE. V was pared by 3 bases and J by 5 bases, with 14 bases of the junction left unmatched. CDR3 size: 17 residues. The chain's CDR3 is CASSEAPPPGQGTEAFF. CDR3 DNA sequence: TGTGCCAGCAGCGAGGCCCCTCCCCCGGGACAGGGAACTGAAGCTTTCTTT. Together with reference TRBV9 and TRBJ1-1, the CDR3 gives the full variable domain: DSGVTQTPKHLITATGQRVTLRCSPRSGDLSVYWYQQSLDQGLQFLIQYYNGEERAKGNILERFSAQQFPDLHSELNLSSLELGDSALYFCASSEAPPPGQGTEAFFGQGTRLTVV.

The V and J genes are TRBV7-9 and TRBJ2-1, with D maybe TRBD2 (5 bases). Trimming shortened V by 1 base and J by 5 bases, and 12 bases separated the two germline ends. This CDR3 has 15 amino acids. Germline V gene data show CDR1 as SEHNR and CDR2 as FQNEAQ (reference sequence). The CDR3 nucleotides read TGTGCCAGCAGCTTAGTAGGCGAGAGGGACAATGAGCAGTTCTTC. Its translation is CASSLVGERDNEQFF.

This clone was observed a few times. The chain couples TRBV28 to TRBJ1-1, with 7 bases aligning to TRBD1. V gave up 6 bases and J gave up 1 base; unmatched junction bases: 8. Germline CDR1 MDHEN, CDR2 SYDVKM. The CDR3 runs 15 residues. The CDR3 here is CASRRGTVENTEAFF. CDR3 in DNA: TGTGCCAGCAGGCGTGGGACAGTAGAGAACACTGAAGCTTTCTTT.

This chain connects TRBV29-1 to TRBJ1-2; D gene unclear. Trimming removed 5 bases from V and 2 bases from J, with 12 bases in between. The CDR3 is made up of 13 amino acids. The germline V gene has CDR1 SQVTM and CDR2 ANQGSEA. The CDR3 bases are TGCAGCGTTTCACCGGAGCCGAACTATGGCTACACCTTC. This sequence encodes CSVSPEPNYGYTF.

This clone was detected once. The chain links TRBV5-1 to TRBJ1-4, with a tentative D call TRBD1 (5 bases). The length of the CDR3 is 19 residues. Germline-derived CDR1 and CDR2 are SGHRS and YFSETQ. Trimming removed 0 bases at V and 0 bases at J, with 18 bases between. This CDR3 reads CASSLGRRQFYTTNEKLFF. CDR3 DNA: TGCGCCAGCAGCTTGGGGCGTCGACAGTTTTATACAACTAATGAAAAACTGTTTTTT.

The CDR3 loop is CASSLLAEPQHF. The DNA of the CDR3 is TGTGCCAGCAGTTTATTGGCGGAGCCCCAGCATTTT. The chain is built from TRBV28 and TRBJ1-5, with unresolved D. Trimming pared 1 base from V and 8 bases from J, leaving 6 bases between. This CDR3 has 12 amino acids. From germline, CDR1 is MDHEN and CDR2 SYDVKM.

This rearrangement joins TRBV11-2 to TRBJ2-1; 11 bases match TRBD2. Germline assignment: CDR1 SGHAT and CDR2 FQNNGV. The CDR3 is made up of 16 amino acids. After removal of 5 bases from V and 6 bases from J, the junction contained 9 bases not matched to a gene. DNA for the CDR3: TGTGCCAGCAGCCCTACTAGCGGGAGAATGGGCAATGAGCAGTTCTTC. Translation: CASSPTSGRMGNEQFF.

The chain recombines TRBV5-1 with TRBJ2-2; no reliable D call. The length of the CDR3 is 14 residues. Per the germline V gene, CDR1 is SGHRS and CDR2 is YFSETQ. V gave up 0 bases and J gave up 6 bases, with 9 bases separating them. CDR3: CASSLDRVAGELFF. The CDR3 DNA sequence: TGCGCCAGCAGCTTGGATCGGGTCGCCGGGGAGCTGTTTTTT.

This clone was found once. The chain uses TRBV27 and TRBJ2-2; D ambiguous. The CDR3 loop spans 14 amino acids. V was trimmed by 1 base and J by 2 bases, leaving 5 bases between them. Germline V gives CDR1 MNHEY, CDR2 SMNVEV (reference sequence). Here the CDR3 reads CASSLYGNTGELFF. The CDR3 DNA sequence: TGTGCCAGCAGTTTATACGGTAACACCGGGGAGCTGTTTTTT.

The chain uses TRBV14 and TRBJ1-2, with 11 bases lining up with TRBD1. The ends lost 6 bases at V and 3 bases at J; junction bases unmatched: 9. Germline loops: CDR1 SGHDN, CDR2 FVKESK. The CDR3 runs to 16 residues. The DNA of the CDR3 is TGTGCCAGCAGTGGACAGGGGGCAATGTTGGACTATGGCTACACCTTC. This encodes CASSGQGAMLDYGYTF.

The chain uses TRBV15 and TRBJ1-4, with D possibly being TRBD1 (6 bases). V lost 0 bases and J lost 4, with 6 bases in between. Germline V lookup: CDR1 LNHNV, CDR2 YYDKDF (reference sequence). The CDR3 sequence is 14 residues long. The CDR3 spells CATSRDRGNEKLFF. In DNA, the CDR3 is TGTGCCACCAGCAGAGACAGGGGTAATGAAAAACTGTTTTTT.

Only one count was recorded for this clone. The CDR3 loop is CASGPRDTDTQYF. The CDR3, as DNA: TGTGCTAGTGGTCCCAGGGACACAGATACGCAGTATTTT. This rearrangement joins TRBV12-5 to TRBJ2-3; possibly TRBD1 for D (5 bases). The CDR3 length is 13 residues. Per the germline V gene, CDR1 is LGHNT and CDR2 is FRNRAP. Between the trimmed V and J ends, which lost 5 bases and 2 bases, there was a span of 8 bases.

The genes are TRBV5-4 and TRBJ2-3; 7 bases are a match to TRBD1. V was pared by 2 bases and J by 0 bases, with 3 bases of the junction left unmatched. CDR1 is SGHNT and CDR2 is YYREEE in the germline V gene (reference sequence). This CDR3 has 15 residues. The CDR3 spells CASSFGQESTDTQYF. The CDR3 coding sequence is TGTGCCAGCAGCTTCGGACAGGAGAGCACAGATACGCAGTATTTT. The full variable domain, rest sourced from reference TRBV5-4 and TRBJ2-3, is ETGVTQSPTHLIKTRGQQVTLRCSSQSGHNTVSWYQQALGQGPQFIFQYYREEENGRGNFPPRFSGLQFPNYSSELNVNALELDDSALYLCASSFGQESTDTQYFGPGTRLTVL.

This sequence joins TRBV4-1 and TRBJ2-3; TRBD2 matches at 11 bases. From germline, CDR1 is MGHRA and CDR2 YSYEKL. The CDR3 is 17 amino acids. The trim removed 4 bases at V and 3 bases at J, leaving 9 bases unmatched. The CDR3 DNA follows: TGCGCCAGCAGCCCGGGTGGACTAGCGGGCGGTACAGATACGCAGTATTTT. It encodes CASSPGGLAGGTDTQYF.

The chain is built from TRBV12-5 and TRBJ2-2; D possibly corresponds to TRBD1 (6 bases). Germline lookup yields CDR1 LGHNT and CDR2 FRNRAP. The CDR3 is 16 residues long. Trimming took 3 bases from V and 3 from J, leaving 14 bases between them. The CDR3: CASGFSQGWDTGELFF. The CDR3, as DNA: TGTGCTAGTGGTTTTAGCCAGGGGTGGGACACCGGGGAGCTGTTTTTT.

The CDR3: CASSLGGGYQPQHF. The CDR3 DNA follows: TGTGCCAGCAGTTTAGGGGGGGGATATCAGCCCCAGCATTTT. The chain employs TRBV28 and TRBJ1-5; D is possibly TRBD1 (5 bases). Germline CDR1 reads MDHEN; CDR2 reads SYDVKM. V was trimmed by 2 bases and J by 5 bases, leaving 10 bases between them. CDR3 length: 14 residues.

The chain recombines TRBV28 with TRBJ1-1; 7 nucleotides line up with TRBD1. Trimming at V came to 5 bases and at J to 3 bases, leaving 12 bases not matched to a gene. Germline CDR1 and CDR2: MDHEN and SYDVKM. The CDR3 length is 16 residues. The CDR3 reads CASSPTGPLGDTEAFF. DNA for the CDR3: TGTGCCAGCAGTCCGACAGGGCCCCTGGGGGACACTGAAGCTTTCTTT.

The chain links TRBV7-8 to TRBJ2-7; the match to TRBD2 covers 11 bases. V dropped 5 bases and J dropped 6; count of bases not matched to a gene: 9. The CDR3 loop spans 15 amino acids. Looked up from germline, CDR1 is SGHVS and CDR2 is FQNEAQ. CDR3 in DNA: TGTGCCAGCAGCCCCAATAGCGGGAGGGCCTCCGAGCAGTACTTC. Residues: CASSPNSGRASEQYF.

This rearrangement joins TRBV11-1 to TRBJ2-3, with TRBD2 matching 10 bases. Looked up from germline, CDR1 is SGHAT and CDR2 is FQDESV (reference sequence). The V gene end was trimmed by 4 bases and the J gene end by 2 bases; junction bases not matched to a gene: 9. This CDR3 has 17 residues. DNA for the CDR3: TGTGCCAGCAGCTCTTGGACTAGCGGCGCTTCCACAGATACGCAGTATTTT. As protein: CASSSWTSGASTDTQYF.

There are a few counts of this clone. The CDR3 loop is CASTTALPADTQYF. The CDR3 DNA sequence: TGTGCCAGCACCACTGCCCTGCCGGCAGATACGCAGTATTTT. J is TRBJ2-3 and V is TRBV7-9; D gene uncertain. V dropped 7 bases and J dropped 4 bases, with 15 bases sitting between them. The CDR3 length is 14 residues. Germline lookup yields CDR1 SEHNR and CDR2 FQNEAQ (reference sequence).

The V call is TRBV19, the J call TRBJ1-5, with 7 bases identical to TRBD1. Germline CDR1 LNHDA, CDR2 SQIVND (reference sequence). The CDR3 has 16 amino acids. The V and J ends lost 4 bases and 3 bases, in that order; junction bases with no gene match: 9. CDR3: CASSTLGTGVNQPQHF. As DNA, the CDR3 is TGTGCCAGTAGTACCCTCGGCACAGGGGTCAATCAGCCCCAGCATTTT.